The 27 T cell receptor beta chains given below trace back to one sample, sequenced in a study of identical twins. Using its own MiXCR run on the 5' RACE reads, TCRdb lists one record per CDR3 protein. The table includes a few hundred thousand distinct CDR3 sequences, 15% to 20% detected once. The sequenced material came from naive T cells sorted from blood. All receptors derive from a man between 50 and 59 years old in good health.

This clonotype was counted many times. This sequence joins TRBV27 and TRBJ2-3; 8 nucleotides agree with TRBD2. This CDR3 region has 16 residues. CDR1 and CDR2 from the germline V gene are MNHEY and SMNVEV (reference sequence). J gave up 1 base and V 3 bases, and 6 bases lay outside the gene matches. The CDR3 is CASSFAAGVGTDTQYF. CDR3 nucleotides: TGTGCCAGCAGTTTTGCAGCGGGAGTTGGCACAGATACGCAGTATTTT.

This clonotype was found a few times. This sequence joins TRBV4-3 and TRBJ2-7; D is unresolved. The CDR3 runs to 13 residues. Trimming shortened V by 3 bases and J by 6 bases, and 12 bases separated the two germline ends. Germline CDR1 and CDR2: LGHNA and YSLEER. This CDR3 reads CASSQDFMGEQYF. The CDR3 DNA sequence: TGCGCCAGCAGCCAGGATTTCATGGGCGAGCAGTACTTC.

This clonotype was counted ten times or more. This chain joins TRBV5-6 and TRBJ2-3, with D unclear. V was cut by 1 base and J by 2 bases, with 8 bases left in between. Germline CDR1 reads SGHDT; CDR2 reads YYEEEE. The CDR3 is 14 residues long. CDR3 DNA sequence: TGTGCCAGCAGCTTGACAGTTGTCACAGATACGCAGTATTTT. As protein: CASSLTVVTDTQYF.

This clonotype was picked up many times. The V and J genes are TRBV11-1 and TRBJ2-1; D possibly corresponds to TRBD1 (6 bases). Germline lookup yields CDR1 SGHAT and CDR2 FQDESV (reference sequence). The CDR3 is made up of 19 amino acids. V lost 4 bases and J lost 0, with 22 bases in between. The CDR3: CASSYRGLTGPRSYNEQFF. The CDR3 DNA reads TGTGCCAGCAGCTACCGGGGCCTGACAGGACCCCGCTCCTACAATGAGCAGTTCTTC. Variable domain in full (rest from reference TRBV11-1 and TRBJ2-1): EAEVAQSPRYKITEKSQAVAFWCDPISGHATLYWYRQILGQGPELLVQFQDESVVDDSQLPKDRFSAERLKGVDSTLKIQPAELGDSAMYLCASSYRGLTGPRSYNEQFFGPGTRLTVL.

The sample holds a few counts of this clonotype. This chain links TRBV7-2 with TRBJ1-2, with no clear D. Trimming pared 5 bases from V and 0 bases from J, leaving 7 bases between. The length of the CDR3 is 13 residues. In germline, CDR1 is SGHTA, CDR2 FQGNSA. CDR3 sequence (DNA): TGTGCCAGCAGCACTCTTGCTAACTATGGCTACACCTTC. Its protein is CASSTLANYGYTF.

The genes are TRBV5-4 and TRBJ2-2, with 8 bases matching TRBD2. Germline CDR1 is SGHNT and CDR2 is YYREEE (reference sequence). The CDR3 length is 15 residues. The trim removed 7 bases at V and 4 bases at J, leaving 9 bases unmatched. CDR3: CASSSRGEITGELFF. Here the CDR3 DNA reads TGTGCCAGCTCGTCGCGGGGGGAGATCACCGGGGAGCTGTTTTTT.

A few counts support this clonotype. The chain uses TRBV20-1 and TRBJ2-4; 14 bases align to TRBD2. The trim removed 0 bases at V and 1 base at J, leaving 8 bases unmatched. The CDR3 runs to 19 residues. In germline, CDR1 is DFQATT, CDR2 SNEGSKA (reference sequence). The CDR3 reads CSARDRLAGGPSAKNIQYF. For the CDR3, the DNA is TGCAGTGCTAGAGACCGACTAGCGGGGGGGCCCTCTGCCAAAAACATTCAGTACTTC.

This clonotype was recorded many times. This sequence joins TRBV4-3 and TRBJ2-7; the D gene is possibly TRBD1 (5 bases). Germline CDR1 and CDR2: LGHNA and YSLEER. The CDR3 length is 13 residues. V was trimmed by 1 base and J by 7 bases, leaving 11 bases between them. The chain's CDR3 is CASSQGVREEQYF. In DNA form, the CDR3 reads TGCGCCAGCAGCCAAGGGGTCAGGGAAGAGCAGTACTTC.

This clonotype was picked up a small number of times. The DNA of the CDR3 is TGCAGTGCCAAGGACAGGGGGCGGGTCGGCGAAAAACTGTTTTTT. Residues: CSAKDRGRVGEKLFF. This chain links TRBV20-1 with TRBJ1-4, with 11 bases matching TRBD1. CDR3 size: 15 residues. V was pared by 6 bases and J by 8 bases, with 11 bases of the junction left unmatched. Germline values: CDR1 DFQATT, CDR2 SNEGSKA (reference sequence).

The rearrangement uses TRBV4-1 and TRBJ2-3, with D hard to call. V was shortened by 1 base and J by 2 bases, with 13 bases between the two germline ends. The germline V gene has CDR1 MGHRA and CDR2 YSYEKL. The CDR3 extends over 16 amino acids. Here the CDR3 DNA reads TGCGCCAGCAGCCAAGGTTCTTTTGGACCCACAGATACGCAGTATTTT. The encoded protein is CASSQGSFGPTDTQYF.

This clonotype has only a few counts. This CDR3 is CSPSSGVYNEQFF. The CDR3 DNA is TGCAGTCCAAGCTCGGGGGTTTACAATGAGCAGTTCTTC. The chain employs TRBV20-1 and TRBJ2-1, with TRBD2 as a possible D gene (6 bases). Germline V gene sequence: CDR1 DFQATT, CDR2 SNEGSKA (reference sequence). V lost 8 bases and J lost 4, with 15 bases in between. This CDR3 is 13 amino acids long.

This clonotype was found a few times. V and J are TRBV6-1 and TRBJ2-5; D possibly matches TRBD1 or TRBD2 (6 bases each). This CDR3 is built from 15 residues. The germline V and J ends were trimmed by 4 bases and 2 bases, with 14 bases remaining between them. The germline gives CDR1 MNHNS, CDR2 SASEGT. DNA for the CDR3: TGTGCCAGCAGTGCCCTCCAGGGGACTCAAGAGACCCAGTACTTC. Its protein is CASSALQGTQETQYF.

For this clonotype: The junction shows a germline mismatch at one end, possibly a read error. The genes are TRBV6-1 and TRBJ2-7, with TRBD1 as a possible D gene (5 bases). The CDR3 length is 13 residues. Germline V CDR1 and CDR2: MNHNS, SASEGT. This chain's CDR3 is CSSSGSGTYEQYF. In DNA, the CDR3 is TGTTCCAGCAGTGGATCAGGGACCTACGAGCAGTACTTC.

The rearrangement links TRBV4-1 to TRBJ2-7, with TRBD1 as a possible D gene (6 bases). V was cut by 5 bases and J by 3 bases, with 17 bases left in between. CDR1 and CDR2 (germline): MGHRA, YSYEKL. There are 15 residues in the CDR3. The CDR3 DNA reads as TGCGCCAGCAGCACCCATGCCGGGACAAACTACGAGCAGTACTTC. Translation gives CASSTHAGTNYEQYF.

This clonotype has at least ten counts. CDR3 in amino acids: CSASFGQISGNTIYF. In DNA form, the CDR3 reads TGCAGTGCTAGCTTCGGACAGATCTCTGGAAACACCATATATTTT. The chain joins TRBV20-1 to TRBJ1-3; maybe TRBD1 (6 bases). The CDR3 spans 15 residues. Looked up from germline, CDR1 is DFQATT and CDR2 is SNEGSKA (reference sequence). Trimming took 3 bases from V and 0 from J, leaving 12 bases between them.

V and J are TRBV4-3 and TRBJ1-2, with D unclear. V dropped 3 bases and J dropped 6 bases, with 11 bases sitting between them. CDR1 is LGHNA and CDR2 is YSLEER in the germline V gene. This CDR3 is built from 13 residues. CDR3 in DNA: TGCGCCAGCAGCCAGACCGGGAGCGATGGCTACACCTTC. Protein sequence: CASSQTGSDGYTF.

This clonotype was counted ten times or more. The rearrangement joins TRBV20-1 to TRBJ2-1, with D uncertain. Germline CDR1 DFQATT, CDR2 SNEGSKA (reference sequence). The CDR3 has 14 amino acids. The V end was cut by 3 bases, the J end by 4 bases, with 13 bases between. CDR3: CSARAGPPYNEQFF. The CDR3, as DNA: TGCAGTGCTAGGGCCGGGCCCCCATACAATGAGCAGTTCTTC.

In this sample, this clonotype turned up a few times. The J gene is TRBJ1-1, the V gene TRBV4-1; 7 bases are a match to TRBD1. Looked up from germline, CDR1 is MGHRA and CDR2 is YSYEKL. The CDR3 consists of 15 residues. V was pared by 1 base and J by 2 bases, with 4 bases of the junction left unmatched. The CDR3 sequence is CASSQGGTVNTEAFF. Here the CDR3 DNA reads TGCGCCAGCAGCCAAGGGGGGACAGTTAACACTGAAGCTTTCTTT.

There are many counts of this clonotype. This chain connects TRBV12-3 or TRBV12-4 to TRBJ1-4; D unresolved. V lost 4 bases and J 7 bases, leaving 10 bases between the germline ends. There are 13 residues in the CDR3. CDR3 bases: TGTGCCAGCAGTTCGGTCGGAATTGAAAAACTGTTTTTT. It translates to CASSSVGIEKLFF.

This clonotype has only a few counts. This chain joins TRBV15 and TRBJ1-5; TRBD1 is a possible D gene (6 bases). Germline assignment: CDR1 LNHNV and CDR2 YYDKDF (reference sequence). The CDR3 runs to 14 residues. The V end lost 4 bases, the J end lost 5 bases, and 12 bases lay between the germline ends. CDR3 residues: CATSIYRADQPQHF. Written as DNA, the CDR3 is TGTGCCACCAGCATATACAGGGCCGATCAGCCCCAGCATTTT.

This clonotype was detected a few times. The J gene is TRBJ2-1, the V gene TRBV9, with TRBD2 matching 8 bases. This CDR3 is built from 18 residues. Germline lookup yields CDR1 SGDLS and CDR2 YYNGEE. V lost 4 bases, J lost 1 base, and 13 bases stayed unmatched. CDR3 bases: TGTGCCAGCAGCCTCGCCGGGGGGGGGAGAGAGTCCTACAATGAGCAGTTCTTC. Its translation: CASSLAGGGRESYNEQFF. Filled out from reference TRBV9 and TRBJ2-1, the complete variable domain reads DSGVTQTPKHLITATGQRVTLRCSPRSGDLSVYWYQQSLDQGLQFLIQYYNGEERAKGNILERFSAQQFPDLHSELNLSSLELGDSALYFCASSLAGGGRESYNEQFFGPGTRLTVL.

This clonotype was counted only a few times. The chain employs TRBV24-1 and TRBJ2-1, with TRBD2 identical over 9 bases. Germline CDR1 and CDR2: KGHDR and SFDVKD. J was trimmed by 7 bases and V by 6 bases; bases with no gene match: 6. The CDR3 totals 14 residues. CDR3 DNA sequence: TGTGCCACCAGTCGTAGCGGGAGCATGAATGAGCAGTTCTTC. Protein sequence: CATSRSGSMNEQFF.

This clonotype turned up a few times. The chain recombines TRBV14 with TRBJ1-6; no reliable D call. Germline V lookup: CDR1 SGHDN, CDR2 FVKESK. The CDR3 sequence is 15 residues long. V dropped 1 base and J dropped 8 bases, with 12 bases sitting between them. The DNA of the CDR3 is TGTGCCAGCAGCCAAGCCCCGGGGTTGTATTCACCCCTCCACTTT. Encoded protein: CASSQAPGLYSPLHF.

With respect to this clonotype: Mismatch with germline at one junction end may stem from a read error. This chain joins TRBV12-3 or TRBV12-4 and TRBJ2-1; no clear D. The CDR3 is 17 residues long. The CDR3 here is CASSLEGLSLGTNEQSF. The CDR3 nucleotides read TGTGCCAGCAGTTTAGAAGGTTTGAGTCTAGGCACCAATGAGCAGTCCTTC.

This clonotype was counted only a few times. The chain uses TRBV7-6 and TRBJ2-1, with TRBD1 matching 7 bases. Germline CDR1 and CDR2: SGHVS and FNYEAQ. V lost 3 bases, J lost 4 bases, and 9 bases stayed unmatched. This CDR3 has 16 amino acids. This CDR3 is CASSLIDRVVYNEQFF. CDR3 DNA sequence: TGTGCCAGCAGCTTGATCGACAGGGTTGTTTACAATGAGCAGTTCTTC.

This clonotype was seen many times. V usage is TRBV7-9 and J usage is TRBJ1-4; D not certain. V lost 6 bases to trimming and J lost 8 bases, with 10 bases between them. Germline CDR1 is SEHNR and CDR2 is FQNEAQ (reference sequence). The CDR3 length is 12 residues. In nucleotides, the CDR3 is TGTGCCAGCAGTGAGATCGGGGAAAAACTGTTTTTT. Translated: CASSEIGEKLFF.

This clonotype was detected only a few times. The chain uses TRBV28 and TRBJ2-1; TRBD2 agrees at 8 bases. The CDR3 covers 14 residues. Germline V gives CDR1 MDHEN, CDR2 SYDVKM. V lost 3 bases to trimming and J lost 4 bases; unmatched junction nucleotides: 2. This CDR3 is CASSFGGRYNEQFF. The DNA for the CDR3 is TGTGCCAGCAGTTTTGGCGGGAGGTACAATGAGCAGTTCTTC. Using reference TRBV28 and TRBJ2-1 for the parts outside the CDR3, the full variable domain is DVKVTQSSRYLVKRTGEKVFLECVQDMDHENMFWYRQDPGLGLRLIYFSYDVKMKEKGDIPEGYSVSREKKERFSLILESASTNQTSMYLCASSFGGRYNEQFFGPGTRLTVL.